Listed here is a single TCR beta chain. The sample comes from a study of blood T cell repertoires in COVID-19. V lost 5 bases, J lost 6 bases, and 4 bases stayed unmatched. The CDR3 contains 13 residues. Germline V gene data show CDR1 as SGHDT and CDR2 as YYEEEE. Assay used: immunoSEQ multiplex PCR; TCRdb lists only in-frame clones, some missing. The repertoire includes some 150,000 clones, roughly 89% of them detected once, and around 1.5% sits in the top ten. V usage is TRBV5-6 and J usage is TRBJ2-1; 8 nucleotides agree with TRBD2. Material for sequencing was peripheral blood. The source of this sequence is a human donor in a cohort sampled during active COVID-19. CDR3 DNA sequence: TGTGCCAGCAGTCGGGCGGGGGGCAATGAGCAGTTCTTC. Protein: CASSRAGGNEQFF.